This TCR beta chain was sequenced during a study of beta chain features in type 1 diabetes (dated by TCRdb to 2017 to 2018). The study in broad terms: Patients and healthy donors did not differ in mean age, gender distribution, total cell number or subset yield. Whereas all 30 or so donors provided naive and central memory subsets, regulatory and stem cell-like memory subsets were isolated from just 8 patients and about 8 healthy donors. A total of 90 million to 130 million sorted cells were examined across all samples, and a strong correlation was observed between cell number per subset and RNA yield. The study compared the TCRB repertoires of sorted circulating CD4+ T cell subsets in recently diagnosed type 1 diabetes patients with those in matched healthy donors.

V is pruned by 3 bases and J by 4 bases, leaving 11 bases of the junction without a gene match. Per the germline V gene, SGHTA is the CDR1 and FQGNSA is the CDR2. The CDR3 starts with the cysteine, ends with the phenylalanine, and has 16 residues. Here the CDR3 DNA is all that survives: 48 bases in frame from base 1. Each donor gave one peripheral blood draw, approximately 100 mL on average, collected into heparinised tubes. Naive, central memory, regulatory and stem cell-like memory CD4+ T cells were sorted on a BD FACSAria II using a panel including CD45RO, CCR7, CD25, CD127, CD95 and CD27. Purity was above 98% for every sorted population. PBMCs were isolated immediately by Lymphoprep density gradient centrifugation and stained directly without culture. So that batch effects would be minimized, each experiment stained and sorted samples in pairs, pairing one healthy donor with one patient. Comment on this clone: Its cognate antigen has yet to be identified. It has no much larger one-base neighbor in the sample; base qualities were not kept.

The paper as a whole reports these results and caveats: Sequencing cDNA rather than genomic DNA could over-represent highly expressing activated cells, although activation and CD3 levels did not differ between groups. Shorter templates might have been favored by PCR, but patient and control samples were amplified and corrected together, so both groups would have been affected equally by any skew. Naive, central memory and regulatory TCRB repertoires appeared to be more alike among patients than among healthy donors. A moderate but significant shortening of TCRB CDR3 length was observed in type 1 diabetes patients in all four CD4+ subsets. At VDJ recombination sites, type 1 diabetes patients had fewer insertions and more deleted nucleotides, which implies abnormalities in thymic rearrangement. HLA sub-analyses involved small numbers of individuals, so any influence of HLA type on TCRB rearrangement remained unresolved.

The entire amount of isolated RNA was reverse transcribed using the High Capacity cDNA Reverse Transcription Kit, so the sequenced TCRB transcripts were expressed ones. For stem cell-like memory T cell samples, survey-depth immunoSEQ sequencing was used, averaging about 1 million total reads per sample. Sorted cells were lysed in RLT buffer and RNA was extracted with DNase-treated RNeasy Micro or Mini kits, depending on cell number. To prevent cross-contamination, every cell subset was processed on its own, while patient and healthy donor samples were processed together. The immunoSEQ multiplex PCR was used to amplify TCRB sequences from cDNA, generating 87-bp fragments that spanned the CDR3 region. Sequencing of the amplicons was done on the Illumina HiSeq platform. Regarding the original processing steps: Synthetic template baselines were used to correct PCR bias computationally, reads within Hamming distance 2 were collapsed, and singletons that could not be merged were discarded. Reads were aligned against IMGT to assign V, D and J genes, CDR3 length and insertions or deletions at six rearrangement sites. Within each subset, clonotype counts were normalized to sorted cell number, after which true diversity and Gini coefficients were computed with the tcR R package. The overlap coefficient, calculated on TCRB nucleotide sequences, was used to measure repertoire sharing. Here the immuneACCESS table is served through TCRdb, limited to in-frame sequences with V and J called. Missing clones are a known gap in these copies; in checked studies unresolved V genes cover under half, and the rest lacks a known reason. The V and J calls and clone size come from that table; D and trimming were worked out from the DNA. The sample yields some 48,000 clones; approximately 40% were counted once. Of the sample, 0.13% is held by the ten largest clones.

The chain is assembled from TRBV7-2 and TRBJ1-1; TRBD1 agrees with 7 junctional bases. Sequenced: stem cell memory CD4+ T cells from blood. The cell subset or site label, as the study defines it: stem cell-like memory CD4+ T cells. The TCR sequence derives from a man aged 30 to 39 with type 1 diabetes. CDR3 reads: CASSFLAPSGGTEAFF. The DNA is TGTGCCAGCAGCTTCCTTGCCCCCTCAGGGGGCACTGAAGCTTTCTTT.